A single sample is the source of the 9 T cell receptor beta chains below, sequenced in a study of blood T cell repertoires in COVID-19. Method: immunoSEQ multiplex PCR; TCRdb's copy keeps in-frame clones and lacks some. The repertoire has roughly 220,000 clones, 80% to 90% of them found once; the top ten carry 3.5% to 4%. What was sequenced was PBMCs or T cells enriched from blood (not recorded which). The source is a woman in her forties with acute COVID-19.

CDR3 amino acids: CASSLGTDYEQYF. DNA for the CDR3: TGCGCCAGCAGCCTGGGGACAGATTACGAGCAGTACTTC. The chain is built from TRBV4-1 and TRBJ2-7; TRBD1 agrees at 7 bases. The CDR3 covers 13 residues. Germline CDR1 reads MGHRA; CDR2 reads YSYEKL. J lost 4 bases, V lost 4 bases, and 4 bases had no gene match.

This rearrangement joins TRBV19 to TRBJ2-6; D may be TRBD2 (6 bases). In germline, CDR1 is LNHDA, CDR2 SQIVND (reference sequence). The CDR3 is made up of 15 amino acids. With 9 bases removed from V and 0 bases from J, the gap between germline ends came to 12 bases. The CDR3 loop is CASGSHSSGANVLTF. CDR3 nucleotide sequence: TGTGCCAGCGGGAGTCACAGCTCTGGGGCCAACGTCCTGACTTTC. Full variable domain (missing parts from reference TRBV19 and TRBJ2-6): DGGITQSPKYLFRKEGQNVTLSCEQNLNHDAMYWYRQDPGQGLRLIYYSQIVNDFQKGDIAEGYSVSREKKESFPLTVTSAQKNPTAFYLCASGSHSSGANVLTFGAGSRLTVL.

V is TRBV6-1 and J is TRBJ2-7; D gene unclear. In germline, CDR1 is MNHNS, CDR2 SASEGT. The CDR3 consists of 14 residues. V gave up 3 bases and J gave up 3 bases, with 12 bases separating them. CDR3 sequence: CASSEAELRYEQYF. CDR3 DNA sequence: TGTGCCAGCAGTGAGGCGGAGCTGCGCTACGAGCAGTACTTC.

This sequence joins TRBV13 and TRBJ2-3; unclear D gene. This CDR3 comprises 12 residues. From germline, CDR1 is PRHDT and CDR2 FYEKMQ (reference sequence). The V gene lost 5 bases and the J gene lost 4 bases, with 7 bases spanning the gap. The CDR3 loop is CASSLSPDTQYF. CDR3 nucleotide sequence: TGTGCCAGCAGCCTAAGCCCAGATACGCAGTATTTT.

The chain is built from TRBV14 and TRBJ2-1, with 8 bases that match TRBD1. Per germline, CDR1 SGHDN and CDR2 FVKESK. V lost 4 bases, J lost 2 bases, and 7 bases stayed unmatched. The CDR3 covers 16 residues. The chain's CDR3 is CASSPRKDRAYNEQFF. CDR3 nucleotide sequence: TGTGCCAGCAGCCCGCGGAAGGACAGGGCCTACAATGAGCAGTTCTTC.

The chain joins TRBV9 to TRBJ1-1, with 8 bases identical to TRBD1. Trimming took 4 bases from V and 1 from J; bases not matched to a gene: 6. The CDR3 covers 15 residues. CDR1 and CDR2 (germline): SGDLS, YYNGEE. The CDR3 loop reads CASSPSGGRNTEAFF. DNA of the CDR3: TGTGCCAGCAGCCCCTCAGGGGGCCGGAACACTGAAGCTTTCTTT.

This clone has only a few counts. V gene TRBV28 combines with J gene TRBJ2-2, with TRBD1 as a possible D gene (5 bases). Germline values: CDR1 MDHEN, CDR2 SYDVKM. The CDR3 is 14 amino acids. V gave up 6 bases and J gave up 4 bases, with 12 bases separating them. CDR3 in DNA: TGTGCCAGCAGCCCAGGGTGGGCCACCGGGGAGCTGTTTTTT. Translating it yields CASSPGWATGELFF.

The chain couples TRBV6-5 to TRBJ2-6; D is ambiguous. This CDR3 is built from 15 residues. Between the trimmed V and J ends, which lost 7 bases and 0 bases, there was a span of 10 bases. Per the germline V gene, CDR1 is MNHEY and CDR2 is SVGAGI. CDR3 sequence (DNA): TGTGCCAGCAAAAACCTGAGCTCTGGGGCCAACGTCCTGACTTTC. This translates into CASKNLSSGANVLTF.

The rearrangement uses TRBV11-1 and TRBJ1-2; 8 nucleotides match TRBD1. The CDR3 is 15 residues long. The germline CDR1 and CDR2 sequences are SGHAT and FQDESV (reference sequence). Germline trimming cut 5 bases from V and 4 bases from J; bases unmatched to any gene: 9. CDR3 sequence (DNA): TGTGCCAGCAGCCCGTCCGGAGGACAGGGCTATGGCTACACCTTC. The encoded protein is CASSPSGGQGYGYTF.